This T cell receptor (beta chain) was identified during a study of blood T cell repertoires in COVID-19. The length of the CDR3 is 11 residues. Germline lookup yields CDR1 SEHNR and CDR2 FQNEAQ (reference sequence). V lost 5 bases and J 6 bases, leaving 2 bases between the germline ends. The study assigned cohorts using participant-reported clinical history. The study recruited exposed participants who had met a COVID-19 case within 2 weeks before entry. As handled by the study authors: Estimation of nucleated cell counts was performed using reference gene primer amplification. Only in-frame clones appear in the TCRdb table, and some are missing; sequencing was by immunoSEQ multiplex PCR. Clonal size and the V and J genes are those of that table, whereas D and trimming came from the DNA. The table lists approximately 310,000 clones, 85% of them singletons, with under 2% in the top ten.

V is TRBV7-9 and J is TRBJ1-6, with unresolved D. Source material: PBMCs or T cells enriched from blood (not recorded which). The receptor's source is a woman aged 25 to 39 who had been exposed to COVID-19. The CDR3 loop reads CASSLNSPLHF. The DNA of the CDR3 is TGTGCCAGCAGCCTTAATTCACCCCTCCACTTT.